This T cell receptor beta chain was identified in a study of beta chain features in type 1 diabetes. Germline loops: CDR1 MDHEN, CDR2 SYDVKM. Trimming at V came to 11 bases and at J to 3 bases, leaving 5 bases not matched to a gene. This CDR3 is 12 amino acids long. The authors reverse transcribed all of the isolated RNA, so sequencing captured expressed TCRB transcripts. Profiled with immunoSEQ multiplex PCR; TCRdb holds only in-frame clones, not every one. The profile shows 300,000 to 400,000 clones, approximately 8% of them singletons. The chain couples TRBV28 to TRBJ2-3; 7 positions match TRBD1. This TCR was recovered from a woman between 18 and 29 years old in good health. Sequenced sample: central memory CD4+ T cells from blood. Here the CDR3 reads CASTGNTDTQYF. CDR3 in DNA: TGTGCCTCGACAGGGAATACAGATACGCAGTATTTT.